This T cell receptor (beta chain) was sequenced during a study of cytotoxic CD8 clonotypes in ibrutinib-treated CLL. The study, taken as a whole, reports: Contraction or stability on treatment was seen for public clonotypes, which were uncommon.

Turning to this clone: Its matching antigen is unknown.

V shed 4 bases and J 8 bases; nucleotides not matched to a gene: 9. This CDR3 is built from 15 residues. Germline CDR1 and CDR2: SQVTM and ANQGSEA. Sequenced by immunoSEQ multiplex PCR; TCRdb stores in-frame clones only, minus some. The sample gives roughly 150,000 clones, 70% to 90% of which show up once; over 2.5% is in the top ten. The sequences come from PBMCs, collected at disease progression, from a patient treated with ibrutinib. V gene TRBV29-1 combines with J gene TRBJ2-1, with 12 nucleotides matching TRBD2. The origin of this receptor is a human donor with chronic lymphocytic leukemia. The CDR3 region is CSVGGTSGHRDEQFF. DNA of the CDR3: TGCAGCGTTGGTGGGACTAGCGGGCATCGGGATGAGCAGTTCTTC.